This TCR beta chain came from a study of vaccination and CD4 T cells after COVID-19. Study-wide background: There were six male and four female convalescents, and two of them were Hispanic. Post-COVID samples were collected a median approximately 100 days following diagnosis, spanning 35 to 161.

Treatment of the sample: approximately 10-day PBMC culture with coronavirus spike peptide pools or control peptides (ViraFEST assay). V was cut by 5 bases and J by 7 bases, with 10 bases left in between. From germline, CDR1 is KGHDR and CDR2 SFDVKD. CDR3 size: 12 residues. Sequencing of cultured CD4+ T cell DNA used the Oncomine TCR Beta short-read assay. MiXCR was run by TCRdb on the PCR reads, yielding one entry per CDR3 protein. Among around 8,100 distinct CDR3 sequences listed, over 50% were seen once. In its sample, this clonotype is hyperexpanded. The antigen is unknown. This receptor was obtained from a human donor with COVID-19. The chain uses TRBV24-1 and TRBJ1-1; D call uncertain. Sequenced material: cultured CD4+ T cells from blood, taken after SARS-CoV-2 vaccination. The CDR3 is CATSAVLGEAFF. CDR3 nucleotide sequence: TGTGCCACCAGTGCGGTGCTTGGTGAAGCTTTCTTT.